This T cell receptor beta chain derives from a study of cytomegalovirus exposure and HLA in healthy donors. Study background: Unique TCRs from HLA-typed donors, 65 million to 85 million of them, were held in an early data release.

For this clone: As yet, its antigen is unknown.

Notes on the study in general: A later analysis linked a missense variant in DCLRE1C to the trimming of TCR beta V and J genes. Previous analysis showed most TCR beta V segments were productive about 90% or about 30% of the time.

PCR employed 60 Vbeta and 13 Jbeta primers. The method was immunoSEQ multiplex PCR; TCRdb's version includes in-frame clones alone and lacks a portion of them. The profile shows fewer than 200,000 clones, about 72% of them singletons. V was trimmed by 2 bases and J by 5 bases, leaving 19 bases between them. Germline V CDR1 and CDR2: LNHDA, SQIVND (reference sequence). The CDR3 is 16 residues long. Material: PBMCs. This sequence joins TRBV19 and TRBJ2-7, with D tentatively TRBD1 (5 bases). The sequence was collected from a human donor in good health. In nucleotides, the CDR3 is TGTGCCAGTAGTATATGGGGCCCGATTTCAGACAACGAGCAGTACTTC. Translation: CASSIWGPISDNEQYF.